The clone carrying this T cell receptor (beta chain) was observed at least ten times. CDR1 is SGHDN, CDR2 FVKESK, per germline. With 1 base removed from V and 6 bases from J, the gap between germline ends came to 9 bases. There are 13 residues in the CDR3. The data belong to a study of blood T cell repertoires in COVID-19. About the study: Whether acute or convalescent, the COVID-19 samples came from the United States, Italy and Spain. Sources were T cells, B-cell-depleted T cells, or PBMCs; the material itself was cDNA or gDNA.

Study processing details: Researchers report that nucleated cell counts were estimated from reference gene primer amplification. Repertoires were generated with immunoSEQ multiplex PCR, while TCRdb's copy carries only in-frame clones and drops some. For V, J and clone size, that table is used; D and trimming come from the DNA. The sample yields 200,000 or so clones, roughly nine tenths seen once. Sequencing was done on a sample of peripheral blood. The clonotype originates from a man aged 55 to 70 who had recovered from COVID-19. V and J are TRBV14 and TRBJ1-1; D unresolved. Written as DNA, the CDR3 is TGTGCCAGCAGCCAAGCCCCAAGCGCTGAAGCTTTCTTT. Protein sequence: CASSQAPSAEAFF.